This TCR beta chain was recorded in a study of cytomegalovirus exposure and HLA in healthy donors. General observations from the study: The authors confirmed in vitro that a few CMV-associated chains were specific for CMV antigens. The classifier reportedly diagnosed cytomegalovirus status with high sensitivity and specificity. A later analysis reportedly found fewer N-insertions in an Asian-associated ancestry cluster than the approximately 670-donor mean.

The trim removed 1 base at V and 2 bases at J, leaving 1 base unmatched. From germline, CDR1 is SEHNR and CDR2 FQNEAQ (reference sequence). The length of the CDR3 is 15 residues. With 60 Vbeta and 13 Jbeta primers, the PCR was carried out. The table came from immunoSEQ multiplex PCR; TCRdb's copy has only in-frame clones and leaves some out. The sample has about 79,000 clones; 65% to 70% are singletons. Worth noting for this clone: Its target is not known.

The material sequenced was PBMCs. The receptor's source is a woman in her 50s in good health and CMV-seropositive. The genes are TRBV7-9 and TRBJ2-1, with 8 nucleotides matching TRBD2. CDR3 amino acids: CASSLDGGAYNEQFF. The CDR3 DNA reads TGTGCCAGCAGCTTAGACGGGGGGGCCTACAATGAGCAGTTCTTC.